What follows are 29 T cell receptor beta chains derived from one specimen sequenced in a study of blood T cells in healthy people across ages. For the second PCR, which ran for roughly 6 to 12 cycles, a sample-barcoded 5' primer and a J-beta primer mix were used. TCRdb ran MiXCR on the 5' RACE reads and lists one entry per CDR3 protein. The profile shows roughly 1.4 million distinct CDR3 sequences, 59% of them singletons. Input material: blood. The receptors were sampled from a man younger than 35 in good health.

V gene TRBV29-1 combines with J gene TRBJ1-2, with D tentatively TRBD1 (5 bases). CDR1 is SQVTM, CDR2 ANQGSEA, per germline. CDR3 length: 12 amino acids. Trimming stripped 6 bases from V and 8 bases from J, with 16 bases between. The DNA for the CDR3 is TGCAGCGTAGAAACGGGGCAGAGGGGCTACACCTTC. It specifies CSVETGQRGYTF. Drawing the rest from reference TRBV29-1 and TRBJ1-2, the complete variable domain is SAVISQKPSRDICQRGTSLTIQCQVDSQVTMMFWYRQQPGQSLTLIATANQGSEATYESGFVIDKFPISRPNLTFSTLTVSNMSPEDSSIYLCSVETGQRGYTFGSGTRLTVV.

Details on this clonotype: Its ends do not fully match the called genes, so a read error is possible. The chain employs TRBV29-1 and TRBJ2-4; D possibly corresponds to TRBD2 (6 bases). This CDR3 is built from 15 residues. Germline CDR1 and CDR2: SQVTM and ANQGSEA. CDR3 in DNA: TGCAGCGTTGTGGGAGGAGCGCGAGCCAGAAACATTCAGTACTTC. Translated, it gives CSVVGGARARNIQYF.

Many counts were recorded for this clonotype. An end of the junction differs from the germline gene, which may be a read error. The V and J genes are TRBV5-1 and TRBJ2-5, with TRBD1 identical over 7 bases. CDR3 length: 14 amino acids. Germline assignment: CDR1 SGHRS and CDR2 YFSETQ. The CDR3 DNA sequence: TGTGCCAGCAGCTTAGGGACAGTACAAGAGACCCAGTACTTC. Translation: CASSLGTVQETQYF.

The CDR3 DNA is TGTGCCAGCAGTCCGCCAAAGAACACTGAAGCTTTCTTT. The encoded protein is CASSPPKNTEAFF. The chain employs TRBV6-1 and TRBJ1-1; D uncertain. The CDR3 totals 13 residues. CDR1 is MNHNS and CDR2 is SASEGT in the germline V gene. The V end lost 5 bases, the J end lost 1 base, and 8 bases lay between the germline ends.

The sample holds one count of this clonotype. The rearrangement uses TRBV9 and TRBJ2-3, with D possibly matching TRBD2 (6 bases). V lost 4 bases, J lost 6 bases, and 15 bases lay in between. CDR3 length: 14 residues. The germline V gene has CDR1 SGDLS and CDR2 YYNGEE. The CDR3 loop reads CASSTSRLEDTQYF. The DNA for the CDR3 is TGTGCCAGCAGCACTAGCCGACTTGAGGATACGCAGTATTTT. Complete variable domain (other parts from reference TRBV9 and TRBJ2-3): DSGVTQTPKHLITATGQRVTLRCSPRSGDLSVYWYQQSLDQGLQFLIQYYNGEERAKGNILERFSAQQFPDLHSELNLSSLELGDSALYFCASSTSRLEDTQYFGPGTRLTVL.

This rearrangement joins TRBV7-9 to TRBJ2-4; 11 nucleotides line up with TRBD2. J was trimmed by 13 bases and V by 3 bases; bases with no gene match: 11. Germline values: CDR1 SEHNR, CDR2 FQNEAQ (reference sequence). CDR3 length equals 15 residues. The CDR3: CASSFPTSGRGEQYF. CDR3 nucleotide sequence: TGTGCCAGCAGCTTTCCAACTAGCGGGAGAGGTGAGCAGTACTTC.

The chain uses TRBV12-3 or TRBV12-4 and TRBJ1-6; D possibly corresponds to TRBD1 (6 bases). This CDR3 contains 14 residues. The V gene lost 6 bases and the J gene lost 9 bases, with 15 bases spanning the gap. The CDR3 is CASSQHTGSSPLHF. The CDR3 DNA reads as TGTGCCAGCAGCCAACATACAGGGTCTTCACCCCTCCACTTT.

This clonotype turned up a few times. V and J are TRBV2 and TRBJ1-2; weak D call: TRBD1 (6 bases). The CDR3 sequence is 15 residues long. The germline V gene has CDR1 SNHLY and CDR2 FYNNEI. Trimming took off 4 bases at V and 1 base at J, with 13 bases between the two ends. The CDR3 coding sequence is TGTGCCAGCAGTGCCAGGGGAAATTATAACTATGGCTACACCTTC. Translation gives CASSARGNYNYGYTF.

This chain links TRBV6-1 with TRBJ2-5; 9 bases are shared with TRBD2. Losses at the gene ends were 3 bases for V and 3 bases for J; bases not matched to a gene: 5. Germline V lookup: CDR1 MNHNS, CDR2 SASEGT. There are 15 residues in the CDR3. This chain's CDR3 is CASSDQGLAKETQYF. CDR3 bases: TGTGCCAGCAGTGACCAGGGACTAGCAAAAGAGACCCAGTACTTC.

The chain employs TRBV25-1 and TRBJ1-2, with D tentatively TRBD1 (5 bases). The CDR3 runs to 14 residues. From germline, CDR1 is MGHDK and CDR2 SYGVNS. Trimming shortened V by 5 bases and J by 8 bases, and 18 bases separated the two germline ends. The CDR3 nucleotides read TGTGCCAGCAGTCAGATAGAAGGGGTTGGCGGCTACACCTTC. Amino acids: CASSQIEGVGGYTF.

CDR3 sequence (DNA): TGTGCCAGTGATGAGGGGCTCCTGGATTCACCCCTCCACTTT. Its protein is CASDEGLLDSPLHF. The rearrangement joins TRBV6-2 or TRBV6-3 to TRBJ1-6; tentatively, D is TRBD1 (5 bases). CDR1 MNHEY and CDR2 SVGEGT come from the germline V gene. The CDR3 has 14 amino acids. V was trimmed by 9 bases and J by 8 bases, leaving 17 bases between them.

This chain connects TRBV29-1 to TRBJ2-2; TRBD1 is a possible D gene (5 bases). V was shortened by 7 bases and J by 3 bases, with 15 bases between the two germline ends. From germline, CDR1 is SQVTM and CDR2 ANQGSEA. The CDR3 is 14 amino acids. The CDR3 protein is CSADSGVDTGELFF. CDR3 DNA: TGCAGCGCAGACAGTGGAGTGGACACCGGGGAGCTGTTTTTT.

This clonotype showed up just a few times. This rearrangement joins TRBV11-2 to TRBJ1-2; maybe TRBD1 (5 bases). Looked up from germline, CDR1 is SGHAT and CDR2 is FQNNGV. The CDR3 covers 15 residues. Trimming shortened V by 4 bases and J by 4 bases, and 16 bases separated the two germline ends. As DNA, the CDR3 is TGTGCCAGCAGCTCTACAGGAGTCGTACCCTATGGCTACACCTTC. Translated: CASSSTGVVPYGYTF.

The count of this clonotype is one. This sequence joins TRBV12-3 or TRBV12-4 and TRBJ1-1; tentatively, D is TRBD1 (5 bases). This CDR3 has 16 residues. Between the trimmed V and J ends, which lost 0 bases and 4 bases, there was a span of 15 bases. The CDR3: CASSLARGGGGTEAFF. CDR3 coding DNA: TGTGCCAGCAGTTTAGCGCGGGGGGGAGGAGGCACTGAAGCTTTCTTT.

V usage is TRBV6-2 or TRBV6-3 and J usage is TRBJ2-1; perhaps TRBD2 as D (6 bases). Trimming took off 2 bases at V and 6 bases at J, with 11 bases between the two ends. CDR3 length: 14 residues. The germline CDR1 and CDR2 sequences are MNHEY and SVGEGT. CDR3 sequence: CASSYVAGLNEQFF. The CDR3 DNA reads TGTGCCAGCAGTTACGTGGCGGGACTCAATGAGCAGTTCTTC.

CDR3 loop: CSARDAADYYGYTF. Written as DNA, the CDR3 is TGCAGTGCTAGAGATGCGGCAGATTACTATGGCTACACCTTC. This chain joins TRBV20-1 and TRBJ1-2; D not resolved. The CDR3 is 14 residues long. The V end was cut by 0 bases, the J end by 3 bases, with 11 bases between. Germline loops: CDR1 DFQATT, CDR2 SNEGSKA (reference sequence).

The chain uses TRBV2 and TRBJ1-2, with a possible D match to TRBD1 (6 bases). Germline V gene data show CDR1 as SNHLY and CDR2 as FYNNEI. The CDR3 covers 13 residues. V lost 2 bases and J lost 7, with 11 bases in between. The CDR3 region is CASSELGAGGYTF. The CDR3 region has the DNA TGTGCCAGCAGTGAACTGGGGGCCGGTGGCTACACCTTC.

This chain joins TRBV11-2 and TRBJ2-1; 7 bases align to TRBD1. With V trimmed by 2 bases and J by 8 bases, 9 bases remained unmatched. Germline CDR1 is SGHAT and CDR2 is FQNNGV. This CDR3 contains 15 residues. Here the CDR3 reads CASSLLRGPGDEQFF. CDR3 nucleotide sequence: TGTGCCAGCAGCTTATTAAGGGGGCCAGGGGATGAGCAGTTCTTC.

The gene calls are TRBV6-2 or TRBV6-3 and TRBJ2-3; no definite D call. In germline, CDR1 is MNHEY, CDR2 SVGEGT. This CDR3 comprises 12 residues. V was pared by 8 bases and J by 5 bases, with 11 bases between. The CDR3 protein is CASGDRVDTQYF. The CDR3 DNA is TGTGCCAGCGGCGACCGGGTAGATACGCAGTATTTT.

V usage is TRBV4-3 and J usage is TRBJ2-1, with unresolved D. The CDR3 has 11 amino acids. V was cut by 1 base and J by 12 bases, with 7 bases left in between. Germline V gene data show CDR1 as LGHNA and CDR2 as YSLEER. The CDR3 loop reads CASSQGLWQFF. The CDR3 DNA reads TGCGCCAGCAGCCAAGGACTGTGGCAGTTCTTC.

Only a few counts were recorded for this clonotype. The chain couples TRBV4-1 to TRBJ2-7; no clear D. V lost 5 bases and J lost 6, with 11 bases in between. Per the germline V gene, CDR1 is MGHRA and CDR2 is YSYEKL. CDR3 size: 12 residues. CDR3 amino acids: CASSDPPSEQYF. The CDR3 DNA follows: TGCGCCAGCAGCGACCCGCCTAGCGAGCAGTACTTC.

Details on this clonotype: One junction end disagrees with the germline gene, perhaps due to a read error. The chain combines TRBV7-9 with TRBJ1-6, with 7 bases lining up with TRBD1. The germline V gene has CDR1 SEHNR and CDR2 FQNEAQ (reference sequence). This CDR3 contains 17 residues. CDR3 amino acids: CASSYNRGNRYNSPLHF. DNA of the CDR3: TGCGCCAGCAGTTACAACAGGGGAAACAGATATAATTCACCCCTCCACTTT.

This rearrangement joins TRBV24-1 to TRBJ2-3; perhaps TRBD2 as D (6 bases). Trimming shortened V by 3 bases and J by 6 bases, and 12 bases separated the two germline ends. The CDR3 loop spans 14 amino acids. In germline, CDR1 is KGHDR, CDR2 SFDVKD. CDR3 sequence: CATSDNGGDDTQYF. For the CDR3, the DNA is TGTGCCACCAGTGATAACGGGGGTGACGATACGCAGTATTTT.

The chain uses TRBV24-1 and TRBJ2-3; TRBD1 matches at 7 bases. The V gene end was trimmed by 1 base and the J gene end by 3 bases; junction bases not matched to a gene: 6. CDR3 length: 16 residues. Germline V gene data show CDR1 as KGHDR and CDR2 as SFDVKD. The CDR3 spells CATSDLRQGGTDTQYF. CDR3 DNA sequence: TGTGCCACCAGTGATTTAAGACAGGGTGGAACAGATACGCAGTATTTT.

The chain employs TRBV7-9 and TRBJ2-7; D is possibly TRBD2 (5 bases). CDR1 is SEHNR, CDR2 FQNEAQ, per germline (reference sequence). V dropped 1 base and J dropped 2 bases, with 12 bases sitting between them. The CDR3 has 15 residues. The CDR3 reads CASSLVVGETYEQYF. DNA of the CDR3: TGTGCCAGCAGCTTAGTTGTGGGAGAGACCTACGAGCAGTACTTC.

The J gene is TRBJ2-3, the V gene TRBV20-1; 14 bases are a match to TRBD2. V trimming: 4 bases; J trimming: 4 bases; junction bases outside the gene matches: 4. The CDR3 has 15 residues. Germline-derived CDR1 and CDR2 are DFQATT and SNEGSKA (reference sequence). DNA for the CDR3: TGCAGTGCTAACGGACTAGCGGGGGGTTCAGATACGCAGTATTTT. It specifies CSANGLAGGSDTQYF.

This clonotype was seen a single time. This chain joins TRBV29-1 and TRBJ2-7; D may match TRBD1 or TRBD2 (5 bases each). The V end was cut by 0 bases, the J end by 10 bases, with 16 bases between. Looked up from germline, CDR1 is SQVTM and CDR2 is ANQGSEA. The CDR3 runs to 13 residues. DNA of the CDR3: TGCAGCGTTGAAGATGGGACCCTTGGGGCCCAGTACTTC. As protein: CSVEDGTLGAQYF.

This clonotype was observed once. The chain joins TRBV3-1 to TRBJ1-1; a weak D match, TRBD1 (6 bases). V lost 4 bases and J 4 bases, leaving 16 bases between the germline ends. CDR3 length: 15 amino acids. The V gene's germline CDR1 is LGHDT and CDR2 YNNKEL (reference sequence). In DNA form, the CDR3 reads TGTGCCAGCAGCCGACAGGTGGGTTTGGCCACTGAAGCTTTCTTT. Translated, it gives CASSRQVGLATEAFF.

The CDR3 coding sequence is TGTGCCAGCAGTTTCGGGGGGGCCTATTACAATGAGCAGTTCTTC. Encoded protein: CASSFGGAYYNEQFF. This sequence joins TRBV27 and TRBJ2-1, with 8 positions matching TRBD2. V was clipped by 3 bases and J by 4 bases; unmatched bases: 5. There are 15 residues in the CDR3. The germline gives CDR1 MNHEY, CDR2 SMNVEV (reference sequence).